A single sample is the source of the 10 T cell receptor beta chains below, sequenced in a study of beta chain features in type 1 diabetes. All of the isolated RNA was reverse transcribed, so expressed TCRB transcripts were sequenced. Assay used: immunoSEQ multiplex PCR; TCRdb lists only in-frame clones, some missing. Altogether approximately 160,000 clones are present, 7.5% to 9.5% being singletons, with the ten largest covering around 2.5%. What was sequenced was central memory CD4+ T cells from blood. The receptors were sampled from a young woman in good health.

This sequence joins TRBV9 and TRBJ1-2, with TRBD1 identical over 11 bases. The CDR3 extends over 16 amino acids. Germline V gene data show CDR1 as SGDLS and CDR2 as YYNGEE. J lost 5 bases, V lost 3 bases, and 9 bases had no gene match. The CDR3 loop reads CASSETGTGGGYGYTF. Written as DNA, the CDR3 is TGTGCCAGCAGCGAGACCGGGACAGGGGGGGGATATGGCTACACCTTC.

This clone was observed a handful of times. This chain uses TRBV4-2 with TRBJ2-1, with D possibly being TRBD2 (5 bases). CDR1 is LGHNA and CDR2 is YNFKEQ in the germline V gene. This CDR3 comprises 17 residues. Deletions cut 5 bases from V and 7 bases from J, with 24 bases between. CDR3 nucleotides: TGTGCCAGCAGCTTAGATCTAGCCCCAGGCGCTCGGAATGAGCAGTTCTTC. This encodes CASSLDLAPGARNEQFF.

The chain's CDR3 is CASSVVDQVMNTEAFF. CDR3 nucleotides: TGTGCCAGCAGCGTAGTTGACCAGGTGATGAACACTGAAGCTTTCTTT. The chain combines TRBV9 with TRBJ1-1; D gene uncertain. Germline V CDR1 and CDR2: SGDLS, YYNGEE. CDR3 length: 16 residues. V was pared by 0 bases and J by 0 bases, with 12 bases between.

The DNA for the CDR3 is TGTGCCTGGAGAACAGGGGTCGGAACCGGGGAGCTGTTTTTT. Translation gives CAWRTGVGTGELFF. This chain links TRBV30 with TRBJ2-2, with TRBD1 matching over 7 bases. Germline V gene data show CDR1 as GTSNPN and CDR2 as SVGIG (reference sequence). V shed 3 bases, J shed 5 bases, and the junction held 6 bases outside the gene matches. This CDR3 is built from 14 residues.

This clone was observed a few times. CDR3 sequence: CASSVSGTGAYNEQFF. CDR3 sequence (DNA): TGTGCCAGCAGCGTGTCCGGGACAGGGGCCTACAATGAGCAGTTCTTC. This sequence joins TRBV9 and TRBJ2-1; 10 bases match TRBD1. Germline loops: CDR1 SGDLS, CDR2 YYNGEE. This CDR3 has 16 residues. The V gene end was trimmed by 2 bases and the J gene end by 2 bases; junction bases not matched to a gene: 4.

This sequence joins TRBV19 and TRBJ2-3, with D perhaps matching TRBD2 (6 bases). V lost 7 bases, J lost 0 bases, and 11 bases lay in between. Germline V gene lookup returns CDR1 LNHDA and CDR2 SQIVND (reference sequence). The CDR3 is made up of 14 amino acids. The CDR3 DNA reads TGTGCCAGTAAACGGGAGCCTAGCACAGATACGCAGTATTTT. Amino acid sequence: CASKREPSTDTQYF.

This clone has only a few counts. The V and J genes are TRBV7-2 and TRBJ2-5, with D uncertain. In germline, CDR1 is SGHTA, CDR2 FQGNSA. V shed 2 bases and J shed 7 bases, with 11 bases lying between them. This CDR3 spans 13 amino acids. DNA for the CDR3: TGTGCCAGCAGCTTACTGGCGGTGGGGACCCAGTACTTC. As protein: CASSLLAVGTQYF.

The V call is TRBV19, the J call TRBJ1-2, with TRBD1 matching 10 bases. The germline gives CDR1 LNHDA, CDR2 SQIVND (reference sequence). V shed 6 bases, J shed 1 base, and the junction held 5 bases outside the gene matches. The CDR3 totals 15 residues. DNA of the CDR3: TGTGCCAGTAGCCCCGGGACAGGGGTTAACTATGGCTACACCTTC. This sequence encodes CASSPGTGVNYGYTF.

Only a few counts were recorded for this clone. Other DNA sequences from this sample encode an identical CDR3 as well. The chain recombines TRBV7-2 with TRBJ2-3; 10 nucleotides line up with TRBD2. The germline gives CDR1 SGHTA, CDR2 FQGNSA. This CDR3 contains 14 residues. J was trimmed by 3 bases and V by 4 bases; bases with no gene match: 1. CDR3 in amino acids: CASSSGLATDTQYF. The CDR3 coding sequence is TGTGCCAGCAGCTCGGGACTAGCGACAGATACGCAGTATTTT.

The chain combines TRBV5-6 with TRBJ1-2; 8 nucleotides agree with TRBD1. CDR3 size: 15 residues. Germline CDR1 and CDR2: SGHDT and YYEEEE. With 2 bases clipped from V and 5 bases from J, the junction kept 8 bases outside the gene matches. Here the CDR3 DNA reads TGTGCCAGCAGCTTCGGACAGGGAAGACGGTATGGCTACACCTTC. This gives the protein CASSFGQGRRYGYTF.